This TCR beta chain was recovered during a study of cytomegalovirus exposure and HLA in healthy donors. Study-wide points: Later on, analysis showed that most CMV-associated TCR beta chains appeared to be HLA-restricted. Differences between HLA loci emerged in a later analysis of TCR association rates, with DRB1 most and HLA-C fewest.

Likely unrecorded immune exposures existed in these nominally healthy donors. The PCR employed 60 Vbeta primers together with 13 Jbeta primers. The assay was immunoSEQ multiplex PCR, and TCRdb's table has in-frame clones only and misses some. The table has under 200,000 clones, roughly 80% seen once; the top ten hold 2% to 2.5%. Trimming took off 1 base at V and 4 bases at J, with 13 bases between the two ends. Per the germline V gene, CDR1 is LGHNA and CDR2 is YSLEER. CDR3 length: 15 amino acids. To note about this clone: The antigen remains undetermined.

This clonotype originated in a man over 45 in good health and CMV-seropositive. This sequence joins TRBV4-3 and TRBJ1-2; D not resolved. Sequencing used PBMCs. This CDR3 reads CASSQVEGAGYGYTF. DNA of the CDR3: TGCGCCAGCAGCCAAGTTGAGGGCGCCGGCTATGGCTACACCTTC.